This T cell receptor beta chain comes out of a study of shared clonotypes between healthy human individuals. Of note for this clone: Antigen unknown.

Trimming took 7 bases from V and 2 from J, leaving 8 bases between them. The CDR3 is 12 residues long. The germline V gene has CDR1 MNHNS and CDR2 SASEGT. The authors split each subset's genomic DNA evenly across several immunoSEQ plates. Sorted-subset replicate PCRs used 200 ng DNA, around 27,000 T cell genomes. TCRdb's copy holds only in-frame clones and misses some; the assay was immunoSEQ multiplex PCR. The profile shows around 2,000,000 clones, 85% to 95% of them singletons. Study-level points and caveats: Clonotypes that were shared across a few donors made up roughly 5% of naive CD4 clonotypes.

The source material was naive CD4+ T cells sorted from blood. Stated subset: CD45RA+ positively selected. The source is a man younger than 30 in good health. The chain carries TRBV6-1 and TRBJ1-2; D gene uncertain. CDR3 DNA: TGTGCCAGCAATCGCGGGAACTATGGCTACACCTTC. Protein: CASNRGNYGYTF.